This T cell receptor (beta chain) derives from a study of shared T cell receptors in the human thymus. In germline, CDR1 is SGHTA, CDR2 FQGNSA. V shed 4 bases and J shed 6 bases, with 10 bases lying between them. The CDR3 runs to 13 residues. Sequencing used immunoSEQ multiplex PCR; TCRdb keeps in-frame clones, though not all of them. The sample has some 700,000 clones, 80% to 90% seen once. Another study also made use of these data, one on human thymus T cells. In that study: A high degree of thymic repertoire overlap among unrelated individuals was reported in related research.

J is TRBJ2-1 and V is TRBV7-2; D call uncertain. The source material was thymocytes. The clonotype comes from a girl under two years old with a congenital heart defect. The DNA for the CDR3 is TGTGCCAGCAGCTATCCTGGTAGCAATGAGCAGTTCTTC. It is translated as CASSYPGSNEQFF.